The present T cell receptor beta chain was sequenced within a study of tumor-infiltrating lymphocytes in primary liver carcinoma (TCRdb year 2017). Turning to the overall study: Of the five patients (three men and two women, aged 30 to 69 years), four had hepatocellular carcinoma and one had combined HCC and intrahepatic cholangiocarcinoma. The five patients had tumors of stage T1-T3 N0M0, with maximum diameters ranging from about 4.2 to 10 cm. Each sample produced roughly 3.65 to 7.5 million productive TCRbeta reads, and read depth showed no significant difference between tissue types. Across five regions of each liver tumor, along with adjacent normal tissue and blood, the study brought together TCRbeta repertoire sequencing, expression microarrays and whole-exome sequencing. A total of 35 or so specimens from 5 patients went through TCRbeta repertoire sequencing, namely 25 tumor regions, 5 adjacent noncancerous liver tissues and 5 peripheral blood samples. The roughly 27 tumor region samples were profiled with Agilent mRNA microarrays so that TCRbeta repertoire diversity could be related to the local molecular phenotype. High reproducibility was observed for the technical replicate repertoires, with mean shared-clone rates around 0.89 and correlation coefficients above 0.98.

Broader findings and caveats from the paper: The study included only 4 to 6 patients, and the authors note findings should be validated in a larger study. Because the samples were bulk and unsorted, CD4+ and CD8+ T cell repertoires could not be compared. Repertoire overlap was higher between tumor regions (mean around 36%) than tumor-adjacent (approximately 17%) or tumor-blood (approximately 14%) pairs, consistent with antigen-driven expansion. Just about 7-25% of top clones turned up in all five regions of a tumor, which suggests spatial heterogeneity among tumor-infiltrating T cells. The top 250 clones made up a significantly larger repertoire fraction in tumors than in blood (p = 0.039). Because sequencing covered only the TCR beta chain and unpaired alpha chains were not captured, true repertoire diversity is likely underestimated.

On this clonotype: Its antigen is currently not known. The input lacks base qualities; no much larger clone sits a single base away.

Total RNA and DNA were co-extracted from around 20-30 mg of bulk tissue with the AllPrep DNA/RNA mini kit, without cell sorting. Between late 2015 and March 2016, roughly five patients in China with histopathologically diagnosed primary liver carcinoma had surgical resection. Chronic HBV infection was present in the patients, and the patients were treatment-naive at sampling. Five spatially separated regions were sampled from each tumor: the superior, inferior, left-lateral and right-lateral poles, plus the tumor centre. More than 80% viable tumor cells were found by histology in every tumor sample. Fresh tumor and adjacent tissue pieces were bisected; one half was stored in RNAlater at -80°C, the other sent for histology. Trimming takes 10 bases from V and 0 bases from J, and the germline ends sit 19 bases apart. The germline V gene (reference sequence) supplies CDR1 SGHAT and CDR2 FQDESV. The CDR3 contains 17 residues, cysteine and phenylalanine counted. Here the CDR3 DNA is all that survives: 51 bases in frame from base 1.

Starting from around 520 ng total RNA, TCRbeta-specific cDNA was produced by reverse transcription with a constant-region primer and ProtoScript II reverse transcriptase. Three nested multiplex PCR rounds, following a slightly modified ARM-PCR procedure, were used to build the TCRbeta libraries. Each of the first two PCR rounds ran for around 11 cycles using multiplex TRBV1-TRBV30 forward primers together with a Cbeta reverse primer. Sample barcodes and Illumina adapters were attached in a final 25-cycle PCR using Deep VentR polymerase. Amplicons of 200-500 bp were gel-purified with a QIAquick gel extraction kit before sequencing. TCRbeta amplicons were sequenced on an Illumina HiSeq 2500 with 250-bp paired-end reads. In the source study's methods: To recover full CDR3 sequences, reads were quality-trimmed using Trimmomatic v0.33 and paired reads were then merged using FLASH v1.2.11. V, D and J germline segments were assigned to the rearranged TCRbeta sequences by MiGEC v1.2.1b. Clonotype statistics and Shannon-Wiener diversity indices were computed with VDJtools v1.0.0. Except for diversity analysis, only the 250 most abundant clonotypes of each sample were used in subsequent analyses to reduce sampling bias. Starting from the raw public reads, TCRdb applied fastp trimming at Q25, assembled clones with MiXCR and retained in-frame beta chains. Entries are consolidated by CDR3 protein sequence, retaining the most common genes and DNA. The V and J calls reflect TCRdb's pipeline rather than the authors' work. This sample lists about 110,000 distinct CDR3 sequences; about 59% were detected once. Roughly 9% of the sample lies in the top ten.

The TCR comes from a woman in her fifties or sixties with primary liver carcinoma and hepatitis B virus infection. Recombination connected TRBV11-1 to TRBJ2-6; possibly the D gene is TRBD1, per 5 matching bases. The sample consisted of liver tumor tissue from sampling region 1. The sample's cell subset or site label, decoded: tumor region T1, superior pole. CDR3 loop: CANRFKDMFSGANVLTF. Read as DNA, the sequence is TGTGCCAACAGATTCAAGGACATGTTCTCTGGGGCCAACGTCCTGACTTTC.